Here is one TCR beta chain with its context. The source of the sample is a study of blood T cell repertoires in COVID-19. Authors' processing steps: Nucleated cell number was recorded as an estimate derived from reference gene primer amplification. Generated by immunoSEQ multiplex PCR, the TCRdb table keeps only in-frame clones and is missing some. V, J and clone size were drawn from that table, and D and trimming were deduced from the DNA. The data hold 60,000 to 70,000 clones, with approximately 86% observed a single time. This sequence originates from a man aged 40-50 years with COVID-19, enrolled during active disease. Sequenced material: peripheral blood.

DNA for the CDR3: TGTGCCAGTAAGTCAGGCAGATATAATGAAAAACTGTTTTTT. Its protein is CASKSGRYNEKLFF. The chain is built from TRBV19 and TRBJ1-4; D is uncertain. The CDR3 has 14 amino acids. The germline V gene encodes CDR1 LNHDA and CDR2 SQIVND (reference sequence). V lost 7 bases and J 4 bases, leaving 13 bases between the germline ends. The full variable domain, completed using reference TRBV19 and TRBJ1-4, is DGGITQSPKYLFRKEGQNVTLSCEQNLNHDAMYWYRQDPGQGLRLIYYSQIVNDFQKGDIAEGYSVSREKKESFPLTVTSAQKNPTAFYLCASKSGRYNEKLFFGSGTQLSVL.